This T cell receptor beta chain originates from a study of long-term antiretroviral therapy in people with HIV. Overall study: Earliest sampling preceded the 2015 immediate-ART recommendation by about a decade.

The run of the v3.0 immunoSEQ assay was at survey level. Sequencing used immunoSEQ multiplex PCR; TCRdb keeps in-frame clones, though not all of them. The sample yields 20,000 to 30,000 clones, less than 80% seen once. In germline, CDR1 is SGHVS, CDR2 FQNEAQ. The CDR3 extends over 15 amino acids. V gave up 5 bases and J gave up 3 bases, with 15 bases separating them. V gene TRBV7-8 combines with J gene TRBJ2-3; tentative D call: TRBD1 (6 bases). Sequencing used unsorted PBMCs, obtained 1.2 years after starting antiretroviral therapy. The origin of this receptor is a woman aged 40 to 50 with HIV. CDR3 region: CASSRTGTQTDTQYF. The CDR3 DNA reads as TGTGCCAGCAGCCGGACCGGGACACAAACAGATACGCAGTATTTT.